This TCR beta chain was profiled in a study of response to subunit inactivated influenza vaccine. This clonotype was detected only a few times. TCRdb recomputed calls from the RT-PCR reads with MiXCR, one row per CDR3 protein. The table has about 610,000 distinct CDR3 sequences, around 15% seen once. After removal of 4 bases from V and 3 bases from J, the junction contained 5 bases not matched to a gene. Germline V lookup: CDR1 SGHRS, CDR2 YFSETQ. This CDR3 has 14 amino acids. The chain has TRBV5-1 and TRBJ2-3; 7 positions agree with TRBD1. The sequence was obtained from a man in his fifties or sixties who received an inactivated influenza vaccine. Material: PBMCs from blood, obtained about 12 days after vaccination. CDR3 bases: TGCGCCAGCAGCACACAGGGGCGTACAGATACGCAGTATTTT. Encoded protein: CASSTQGRTDTQYF.